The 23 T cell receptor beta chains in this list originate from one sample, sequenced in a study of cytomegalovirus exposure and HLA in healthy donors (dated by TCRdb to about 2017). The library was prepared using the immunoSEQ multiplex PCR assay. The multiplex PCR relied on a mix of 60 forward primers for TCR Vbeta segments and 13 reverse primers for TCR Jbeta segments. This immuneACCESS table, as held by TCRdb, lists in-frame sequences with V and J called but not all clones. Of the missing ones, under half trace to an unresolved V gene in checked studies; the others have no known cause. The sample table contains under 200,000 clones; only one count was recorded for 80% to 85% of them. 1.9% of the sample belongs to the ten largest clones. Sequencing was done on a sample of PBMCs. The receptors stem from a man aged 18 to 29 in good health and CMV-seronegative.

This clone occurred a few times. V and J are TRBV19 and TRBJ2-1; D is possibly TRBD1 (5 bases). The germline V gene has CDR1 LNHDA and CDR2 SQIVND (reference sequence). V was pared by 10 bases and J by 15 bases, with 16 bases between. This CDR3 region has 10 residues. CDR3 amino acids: CAIPINRWFF. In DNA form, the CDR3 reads TGTGCCATACCCATAAACAGGTGGTTCTTC. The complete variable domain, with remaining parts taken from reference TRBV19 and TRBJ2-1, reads DGGITQSPKYLFRKEGQNVTLSCEQNLNHDAMYWYRQDPGQGLRLIYYSQIVNDFQKGDIAEGYSVSREKKESFPLTVTSAQKNPTAFYLCAIPINRWFFGPGTRLTVL.

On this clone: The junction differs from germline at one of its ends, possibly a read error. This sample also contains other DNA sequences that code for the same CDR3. The chain's CDR3 is CASSEWYGSPLSF. The CDR3 region has the DNA TGTGCCAGCAGTGAATGGTACGGGTCTCCCCTAAGCTTC. The genes are TRBV2 and TRBJ1-2, with D hard to call. The germline CDR1 and CDR2 sequences are SNHLY and FYNNEI. This CDR3 spans 13 amino acids.

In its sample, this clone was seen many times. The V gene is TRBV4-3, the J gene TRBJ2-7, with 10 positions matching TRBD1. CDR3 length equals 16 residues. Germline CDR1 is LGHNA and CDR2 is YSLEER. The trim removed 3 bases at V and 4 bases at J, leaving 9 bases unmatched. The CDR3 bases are TGCGCCAGCAGCCATTCCGGGACAGGGGAGGTGTACGAGCAGTACTTC. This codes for CASSHSGTGEVYEQYF.

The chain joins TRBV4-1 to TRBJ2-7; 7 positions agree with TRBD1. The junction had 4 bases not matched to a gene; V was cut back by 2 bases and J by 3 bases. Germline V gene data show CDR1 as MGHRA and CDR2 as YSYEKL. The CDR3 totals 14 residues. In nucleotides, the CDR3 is TGCGCCAGCAGCCAACATTCAGGGGGCTACGAGCAGTACTTC. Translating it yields CASSQHSGGYEQYF.

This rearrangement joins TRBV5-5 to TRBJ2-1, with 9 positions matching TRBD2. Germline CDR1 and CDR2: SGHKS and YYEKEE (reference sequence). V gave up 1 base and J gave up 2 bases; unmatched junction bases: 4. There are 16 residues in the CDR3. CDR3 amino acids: CASSLRGLATYNEQFF. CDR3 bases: TGTGCCAGCAGCTTGCGTGGACTAGCGACCTACAATGAGCAGTTCTTC.

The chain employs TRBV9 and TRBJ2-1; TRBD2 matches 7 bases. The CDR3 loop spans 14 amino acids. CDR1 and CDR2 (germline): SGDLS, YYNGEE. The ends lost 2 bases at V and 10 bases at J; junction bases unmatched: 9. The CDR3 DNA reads TGTGCCAGCAGCGTCTGGACTAGGCCACAGGAGCAGTTCTTC. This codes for CASSVWTRPQEQFF.

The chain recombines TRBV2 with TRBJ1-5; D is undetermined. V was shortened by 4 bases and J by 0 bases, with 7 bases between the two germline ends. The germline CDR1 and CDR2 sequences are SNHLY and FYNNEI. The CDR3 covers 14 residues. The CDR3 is CASSGQYSNQPQHF. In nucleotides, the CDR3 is TGTGCCAGCAGTGGTCAGTATAGCAATCAGCCCCAGCATTTT.

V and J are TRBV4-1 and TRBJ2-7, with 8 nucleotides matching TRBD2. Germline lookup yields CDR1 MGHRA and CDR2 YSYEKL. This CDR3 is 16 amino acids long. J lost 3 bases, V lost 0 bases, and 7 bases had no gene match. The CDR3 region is CASSQDTPGRDYEQYF. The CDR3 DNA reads TGCGCCAGCAGCCAAGATACTCCCGGGAGGGACTACGAGCAGTACTTC.

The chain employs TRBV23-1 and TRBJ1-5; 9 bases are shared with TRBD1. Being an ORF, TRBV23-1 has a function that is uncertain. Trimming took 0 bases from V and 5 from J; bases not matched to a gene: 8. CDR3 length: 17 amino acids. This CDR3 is CASSQSLDRGTDQPQHF. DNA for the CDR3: TGCGCCAGCAGTCAATCCCTGGACAGGGGAACTGATCAGCCCCAGCATTTT.

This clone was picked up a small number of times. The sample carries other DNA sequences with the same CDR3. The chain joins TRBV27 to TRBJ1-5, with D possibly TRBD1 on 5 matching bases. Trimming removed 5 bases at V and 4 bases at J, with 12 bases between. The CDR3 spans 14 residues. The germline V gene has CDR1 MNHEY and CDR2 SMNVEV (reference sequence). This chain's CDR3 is CASSLTGSNQPQHF. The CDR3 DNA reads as TGTGCCAGCAGTCTTACAGGATCAAATCAGCCCCAGCATTTT.

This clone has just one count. The CDR3 region is CASSRTRETGELFF. In DNA form, the CDR3 reads TGCGCCAGCAGCAGGACTAGGGAGACCGGGGAGCTGTTTTTT. The chain is built from TRBV5-1 and TRBJ2-2; 7 bases match TRBD2. Germline CDR1 reads SGHRS; CDR2 reads YFSETQ. This CDR3 spans 14 amino acids. V lost 4 bases, J lost 5 bases, and 5 bases stayed unmatched.

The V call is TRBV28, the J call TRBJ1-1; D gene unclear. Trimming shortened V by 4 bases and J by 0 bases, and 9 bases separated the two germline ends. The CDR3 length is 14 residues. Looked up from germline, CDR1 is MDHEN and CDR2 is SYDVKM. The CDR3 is CASSWQYMNTEAFF. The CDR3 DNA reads TGTGCCAGCAGTTGGCAGTACATGAACACTGAAGCTTTCTTT.

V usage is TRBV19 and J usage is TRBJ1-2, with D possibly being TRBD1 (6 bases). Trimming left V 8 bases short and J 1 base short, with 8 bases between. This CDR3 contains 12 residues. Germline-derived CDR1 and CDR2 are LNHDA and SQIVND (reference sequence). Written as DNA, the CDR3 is TGTGCCAGTGAACAGGGTAACTATGGCTACACCTTC. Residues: CASEQGNYGYTF.

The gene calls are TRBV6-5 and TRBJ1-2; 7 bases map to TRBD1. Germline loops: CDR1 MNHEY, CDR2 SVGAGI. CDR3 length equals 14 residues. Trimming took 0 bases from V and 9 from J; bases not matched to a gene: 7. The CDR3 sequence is CASSYSGEGASYTF. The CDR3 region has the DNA TGTGCCAGCAGTTACTCAGGAGAGGGGGCTAGCTACACCTTC.

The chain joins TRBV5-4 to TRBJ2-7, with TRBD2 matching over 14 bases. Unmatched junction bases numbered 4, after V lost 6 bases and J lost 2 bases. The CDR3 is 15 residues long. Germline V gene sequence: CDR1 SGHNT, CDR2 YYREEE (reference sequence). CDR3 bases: TGTGCCAGCAAAACGACTAGCGGGGGGGCCTACGAGCAGTACTTC. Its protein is CASKTTSGGAYEQYF. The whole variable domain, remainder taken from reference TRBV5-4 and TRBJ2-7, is ETGVTQSPTHLIKTRGQQVTLRCSSQSGHNTVSWYQQALGQGPQFIFQYYREEENGRGNFPPRFSGLQFPNYSSELNVNALELDDSALYLCASKTTSGGAYEQYFGPGTRLTVT.

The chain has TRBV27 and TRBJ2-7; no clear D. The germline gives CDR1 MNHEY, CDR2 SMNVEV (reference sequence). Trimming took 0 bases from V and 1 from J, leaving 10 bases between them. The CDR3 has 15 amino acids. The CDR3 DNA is TGTGCCAGCAGTTTATCGGCAGTGGTTTCCTACGAGCAGTACTTC. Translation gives CASSLSAVVSYEQYF.

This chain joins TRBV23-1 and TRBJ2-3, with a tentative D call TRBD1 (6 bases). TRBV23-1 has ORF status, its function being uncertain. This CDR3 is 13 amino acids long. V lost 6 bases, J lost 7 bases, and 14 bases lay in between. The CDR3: CASSLRDTNTQYF. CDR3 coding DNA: TGCGCCAGCAGCCTTAGGGACACCAATACGCAGTATTTT.

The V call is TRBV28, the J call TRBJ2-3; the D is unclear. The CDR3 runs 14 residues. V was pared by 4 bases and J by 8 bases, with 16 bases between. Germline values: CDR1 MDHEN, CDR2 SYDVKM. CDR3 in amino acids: CASSSVYISATQYF. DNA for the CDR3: TGTGCCAGCAGTTCGGTCTATATCTCCGCTACGCAGTATTTT.

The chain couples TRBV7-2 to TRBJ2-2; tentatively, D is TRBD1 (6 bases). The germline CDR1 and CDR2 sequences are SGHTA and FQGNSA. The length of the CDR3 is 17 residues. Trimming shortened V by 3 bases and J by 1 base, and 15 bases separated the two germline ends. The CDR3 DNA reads TGTGCCAGCAGCTTGCTGCCTCGGACAGTGAACACCGGGGAGCTGTTTTTT. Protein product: CASSLLPRTVNTGELFF.

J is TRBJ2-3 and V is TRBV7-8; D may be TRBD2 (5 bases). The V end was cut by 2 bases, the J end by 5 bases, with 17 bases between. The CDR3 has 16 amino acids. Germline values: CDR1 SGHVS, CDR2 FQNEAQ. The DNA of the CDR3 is TGTGCCAGCAGCTTATCGTCTTCCCTAGGAGGAGATACGCAGTATTTT. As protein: CASSLSSSLGGDTQYF. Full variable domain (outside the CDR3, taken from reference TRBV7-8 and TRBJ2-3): GAGVSQSPRYKVAKRGQDVALRCDPISGHVSLFWYQQALGQGPEFLTYFQNEAQLDKSGLPSDRFFAERPEGSVSTLKIQRTQQEDSAVYLCASSLSSSLGGDTQYFGPGTRLTVL.

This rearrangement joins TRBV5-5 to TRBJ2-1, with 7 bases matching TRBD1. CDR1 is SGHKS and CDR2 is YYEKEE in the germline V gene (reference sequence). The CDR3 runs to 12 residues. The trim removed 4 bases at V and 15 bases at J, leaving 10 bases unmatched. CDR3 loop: CASSPGEGATFF. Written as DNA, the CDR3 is TGTGCCAGCAGCCCGGGCGAGGGGGCCACGTTCTTC.

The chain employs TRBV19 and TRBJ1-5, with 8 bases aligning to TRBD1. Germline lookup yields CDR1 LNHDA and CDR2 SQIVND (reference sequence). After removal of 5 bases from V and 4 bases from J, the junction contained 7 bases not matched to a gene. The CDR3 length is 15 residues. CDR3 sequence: CASSPGQGVNQPQHF. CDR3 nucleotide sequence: TGTGCCAGTAGTCCAGGACAGGGCGTTAATCAGCCCCAGCATTTT.

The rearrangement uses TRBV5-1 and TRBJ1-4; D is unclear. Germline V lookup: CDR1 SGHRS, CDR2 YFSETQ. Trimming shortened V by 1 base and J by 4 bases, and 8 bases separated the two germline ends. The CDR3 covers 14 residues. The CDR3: CASSLFSDNEKLFF. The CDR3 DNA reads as TGCGCCAGCAGCTTGTTCTCAGATAATGAAAAACTGTTTTTT. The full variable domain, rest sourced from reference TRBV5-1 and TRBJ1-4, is KAGVTQTPRYLIKTRGQQVTLSCSPISGHRSVSWYQQTPGQGLQFLFEYFSETQRNKGNFPGRFSGRQFSNSRSEMNVSTLELGDSALYLCASSLFSDNEKLFFGSGTQLSVL.